This T cell receptor (beta chain) was retrieved from a study of blood T cells in healthy people across ages (dated by TCRdb to about 2015). The study in broad terms: In model experiments, template switching captured about one uniquely barcoded TCR beta cDNA molecule for every two T cells. The study measured age-related changes in TCR beta repertoire diversity using deep sequencing normalized with unique cDNA molecular identifiers. Donors were grouped into four age groups: young (average roughly 15 years), middle-aged (around 39), aged (around 66) and long-lived (less than 85). For two donors (one aged 18 to 30 and one aged 80 or older), the study analyzed two additional independent replicas of 1 million unique cDNA reads from the same blood draw. Broad study findings and their caveats: Because the CMV infection status of the donors was unknown, age-related changes in expanded clonotypes may potentially have been confounded. Observed TCR beta diversity correlated strongly with the percentage of naive T cells measured by flow cytometry. Since profiling was done on bulk unsorted PBMCs, naive and antigen-experienced compartments could not be conclusively compared. Compared with the aged group, more naive CD4+ T cells, fewer expanded clones and increased TCR diversity were shown by the long-lived group, suggesting age selection. As age increased, observed TCR beta diversity per million T cells dropped in a roughly linear way, and a significant reduction was already evident by age about 40. Estimates of total diversity from one million sequenced T cells were regarded as lower bounds and underestimates.

This clonotype has just a few counts. Its antigen is still unknown. Per-nucleotide qualities are absent, and no much larger clonotype sits a single base away. The library was obtained by 5' RACE. The reads were generated on an Illumina HiSeq 2500. The second PCR ran for roughly 7 to 11 cycles and used a J-beta primer mix along with a sample-barcoded 5' primer. Each TCR beta cDNA molecule received a unique molecular identifier from a template-switch 5' adaptor carrying 12 random nucleotides. At least 3 million CDR3-containing paired-end reads were obtained from each sample. First-strand cDNA was synthesized from all RNA with the Mint cDNA synthesis kit, primed by a TRBC-specific oligonucleotide. Following uracil-DNA glycosylase treatment, a first 18-cycle PCR with universal primers M1SS and BC2_uni_R was performed on all cDNA. The study's processing was this. Each sample was normalized by randomly selecting 1 million high-quality reads, each carrying a distinct molecular identifier. Instead of being binned into consensus sequences, reads with shared molecular identifiers were discarded. MiTCR, with a Q25 quality threshold and the strictest error-elimination algorithm, was used for CDR3 identification, clonotype clustering and error correction. A nonparametric unseen species model with Euler transformation was used to estimate lower-bound total TCR beta diversity. In-frame beta chains were kept once TCRdb had trimmed the public reads at Q25 with fastp and called clones with MiXCR. One record per CDR3 amino acid sequence lists the most common genes and DNA. It is TCRdb's table, rather than the study itself, that gives the V and J calls and clone size. For this sample there are some 890,000 distinct CDR3 sequences; 25% to 30% appear just once. Of the sample, more than 8.5% falls within the top ten clones.

V loses 2 bases of germline sequence and J loses 0 bases, and the interval between the two ends is 13 bases. The CDR3 covers 16 residues, taking in both the cysteine and the phenylalanine. Only the CDR3 region is kept as DNA, spanning 48 bases read in frame from base 1. The germline V gene yields MGHRA for CDR1 and YSYEKL for CDR2. The donors were around 39 Caucasian individuals from Russia, aged 6 to 90 years, who were systemically healthy. About 9.8 milliliters of peripheral blood were drawn from each donor into EDTA-treated Vacutainer tubes. Ficoll-Paque density-gradient centrifugation was used to isolate PBMCs, with at least 6 million per sample. Total RNA was extracted from PBMCs with Trizol reagent, with at least 5 micrograms obtained per sample. The percentages of naive CD45RAhigh/CD27high T cells were determined by flow cytometry on a PBMC aliquot from every donor. The data also belong to a second study, concerning T cells of mothers and their children. The second study's paper adds: The donors were nine systemically healthy Caucasian individuals, made up of three mothers and their six children. cDNA synthesis consumed the entire amount of extracted RNA, loaded at approximately 1.5 ug RNA in each 15 ul reaction. Sample barcodes and 2-4 random nucleotides were added via the M1S primer in the second PCR. Over 8 million TCR beta CDR3 reads were obtained for each mother, and 2.5 million to 3 million reads were obtained for each child. Thymic selection similarly shapes TCR recombination output in related and unrelated pairs, with minor effect from inherited differences. Normalized repertoire overlap in related mother-child pairs was always slightly higher than in unrelated mother-child pairs, but the difference was never significant. No persistent microchimeric T cell clones were found, with a detection sensitivity of 85 to 100 clones per million clonotypes. The study used deep NGS to compare TCR beta repertoires of mothers and children, seeking features distinguishing related mother-child pairs from unrelated individuals. On average, the children were approximately 11 +/- 4 years old, while the mothers were about 40 +/- 4 years old. Libraries were sequenced on Illumina HiSeq 2000 with 100+100 nt paired-end reads after adapter ligation with NEBNext reagents. To prevent cross-contamination, the mother and child libraries were prepared one month apart and sequenced in separate runs. For each donor, between roughly 450,000 and 2,200,000 distinct TCR beta clonotypes were identified. Naive TCR beta clonotypes were estimated from low-frequency clonotypes matched to each donor's FACS-determined naive share, without sorting.

Source material: blood. This chain joins TRBV4-1 to TRBJ1-1; TRBD1 is a weak D gene call, 6 bases matching. This receptor was identified in a woman aged 40-49 years in good health. The CDR3 reads CASSQRGGGLNTEAFF. The DNA reads TGCGCCAGCAGCCAAAGGGGCGGGGGGCTGAACACTGAAGCTTTCTTT.